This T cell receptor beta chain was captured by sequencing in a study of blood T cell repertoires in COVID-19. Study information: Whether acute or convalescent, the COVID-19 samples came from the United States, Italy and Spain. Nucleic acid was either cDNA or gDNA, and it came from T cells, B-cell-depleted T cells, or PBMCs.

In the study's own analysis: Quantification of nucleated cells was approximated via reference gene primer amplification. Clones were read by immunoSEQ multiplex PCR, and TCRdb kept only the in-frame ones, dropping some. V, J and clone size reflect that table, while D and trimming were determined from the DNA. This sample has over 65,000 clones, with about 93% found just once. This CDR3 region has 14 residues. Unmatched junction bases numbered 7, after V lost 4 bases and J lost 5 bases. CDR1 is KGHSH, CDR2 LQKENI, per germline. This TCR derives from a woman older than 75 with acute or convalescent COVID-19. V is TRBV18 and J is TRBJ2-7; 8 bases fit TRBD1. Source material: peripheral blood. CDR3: CASSHDRGEDEQYF. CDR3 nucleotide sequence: TGTGCCAGCTCACATGACAGGGGAGAGGACGAGCAGTACTTC.